This TCR beta chain emerged from a study of T cells in Graves' hyperthyroidism and ophthalmopathy. RNA transcripts gave rise to amplified TCR beta CDR3 regions. A set of HTBI primers served as the primers for a first-round RT-PCR of the TCR CDR3. TCRdb itself ran the multiplex PCR reads through MiXCR, one entry per CDR3 protein. This sample carries approximately 400,000 distinct CDR3 sequences, 11% to 15% of them seen once, and the ten largest clones take approximately 10%. This clonotype was observed many times. The germline V and J ends were trimmed by 6 bases and 0 bases, with 10 bases remaining between them. Germline values: CDR1 SNHLY, CDR2 FYNNEI. This CDR3 is built from 14 residues.

The sequence was obtained from a woman aged 55-69 years with Graves' hyperthyroidism. Sequenced input: blood. This chain links TRBV2 with TRBJ2-3, with D possibly matching TRBD1 (6 bases). In nucleotides, the CDR3 is TGTGCCAGCAGGAGACAGGCCAGCACAGATACGCAGTATTTT. Translating it yields CASRRQASTDTQYF.